Sequencing of this T cell receptor (beta chain) was carried out in a study of spatial heterogeneity in lung cancer. Findings and limits, study-wide: TCRs found ubiquitously expanded in tumor appeared in blood more at resection than at follow-up.

Every molecule of TCR cDNA had its own unique molecular identifier. Via MiXCR, TCRdb re-called the 5' RACE reads, giving one row per CDR3 protein. The table has 23,000 or so distinct CDR3 sequences, just under 7% seen once. Time point in this sample: sample taken at primary tumor resection. Sequencing was performed on whole RNA extracted from tumor and nontumor lung tissue, or from frozen PBMC, and the material was left unsorted. The donors comprised 60 to 85 untreated early-stage non-small cell lung cancer patients. The CDR3 consists of 16 residues. The trim removed 3 bases at V and 7 bases at J, leaving 7 bases unmatched. CDR1 is MNHEY and CDR2 is SMNVEV in the germline V gene (reference sequence). This clonotype was seen repeatedly, ten times or more. Its antigen is undetermined.

The source was PBMCs, collected at surgery. This receptor was identified in a male donor with early-stage non-small cell lung cancer. The J gene is TRBJ1-6, the V gene TRBV27; 9 nucleotides line up with TRBD1. The CDR3 protein is CASSLSGQGGNSPLHF. The CDR3 DNA sequence: TGTGCCAGCAGTTTGTCGGGACAGGGAGGGAATTCACCCCTCCACTTT.